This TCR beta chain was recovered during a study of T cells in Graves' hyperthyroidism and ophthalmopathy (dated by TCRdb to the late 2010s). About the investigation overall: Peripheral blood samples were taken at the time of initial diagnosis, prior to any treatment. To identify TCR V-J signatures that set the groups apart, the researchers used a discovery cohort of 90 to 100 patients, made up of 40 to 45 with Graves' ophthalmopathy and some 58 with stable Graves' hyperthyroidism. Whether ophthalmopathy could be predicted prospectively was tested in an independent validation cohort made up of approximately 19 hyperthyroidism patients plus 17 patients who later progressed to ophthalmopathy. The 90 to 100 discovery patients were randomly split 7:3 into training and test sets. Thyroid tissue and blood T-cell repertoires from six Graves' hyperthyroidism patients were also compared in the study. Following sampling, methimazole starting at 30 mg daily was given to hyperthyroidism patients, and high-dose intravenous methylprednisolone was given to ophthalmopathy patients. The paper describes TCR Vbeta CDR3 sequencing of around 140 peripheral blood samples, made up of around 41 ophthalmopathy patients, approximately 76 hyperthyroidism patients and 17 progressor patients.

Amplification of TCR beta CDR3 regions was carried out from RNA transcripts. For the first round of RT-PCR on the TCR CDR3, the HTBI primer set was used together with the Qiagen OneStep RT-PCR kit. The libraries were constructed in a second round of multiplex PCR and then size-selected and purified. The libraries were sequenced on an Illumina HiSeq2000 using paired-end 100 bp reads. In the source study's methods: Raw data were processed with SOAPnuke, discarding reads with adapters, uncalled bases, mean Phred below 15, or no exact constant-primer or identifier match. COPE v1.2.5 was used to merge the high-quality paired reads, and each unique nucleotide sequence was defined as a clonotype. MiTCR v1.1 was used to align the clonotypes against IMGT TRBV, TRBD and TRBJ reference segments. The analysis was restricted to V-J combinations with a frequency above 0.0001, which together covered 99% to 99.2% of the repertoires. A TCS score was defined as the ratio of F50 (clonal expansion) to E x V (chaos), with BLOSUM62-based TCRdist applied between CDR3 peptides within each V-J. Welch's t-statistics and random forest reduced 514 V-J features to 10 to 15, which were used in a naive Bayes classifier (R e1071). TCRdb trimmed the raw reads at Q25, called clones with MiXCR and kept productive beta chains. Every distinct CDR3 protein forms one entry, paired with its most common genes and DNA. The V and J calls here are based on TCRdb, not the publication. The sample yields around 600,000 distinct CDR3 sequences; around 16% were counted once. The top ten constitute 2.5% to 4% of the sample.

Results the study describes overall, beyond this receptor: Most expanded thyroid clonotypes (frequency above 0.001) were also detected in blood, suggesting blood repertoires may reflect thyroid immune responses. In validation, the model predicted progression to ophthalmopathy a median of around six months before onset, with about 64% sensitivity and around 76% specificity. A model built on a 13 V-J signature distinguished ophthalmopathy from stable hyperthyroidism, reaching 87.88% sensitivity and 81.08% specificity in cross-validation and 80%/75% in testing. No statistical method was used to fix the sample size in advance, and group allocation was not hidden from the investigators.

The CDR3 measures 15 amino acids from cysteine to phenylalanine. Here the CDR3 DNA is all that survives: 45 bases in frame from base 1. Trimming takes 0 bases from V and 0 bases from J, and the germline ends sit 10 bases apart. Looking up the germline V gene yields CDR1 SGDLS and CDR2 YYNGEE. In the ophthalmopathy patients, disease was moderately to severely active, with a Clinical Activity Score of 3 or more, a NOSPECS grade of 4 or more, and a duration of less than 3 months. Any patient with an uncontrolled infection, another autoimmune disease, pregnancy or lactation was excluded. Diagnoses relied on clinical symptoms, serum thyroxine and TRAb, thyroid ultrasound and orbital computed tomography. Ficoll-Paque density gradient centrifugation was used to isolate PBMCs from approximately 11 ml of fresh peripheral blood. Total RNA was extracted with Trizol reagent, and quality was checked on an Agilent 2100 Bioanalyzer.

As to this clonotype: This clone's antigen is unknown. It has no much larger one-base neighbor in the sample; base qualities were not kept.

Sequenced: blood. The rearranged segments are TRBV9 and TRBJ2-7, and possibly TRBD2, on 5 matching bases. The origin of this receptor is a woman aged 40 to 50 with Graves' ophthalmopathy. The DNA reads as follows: TGTGCCAGCAGCGTAGGGGATGGGAGCTCCTACGAGCAGTACTTC. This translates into CASSVGDGSSYEQYF.